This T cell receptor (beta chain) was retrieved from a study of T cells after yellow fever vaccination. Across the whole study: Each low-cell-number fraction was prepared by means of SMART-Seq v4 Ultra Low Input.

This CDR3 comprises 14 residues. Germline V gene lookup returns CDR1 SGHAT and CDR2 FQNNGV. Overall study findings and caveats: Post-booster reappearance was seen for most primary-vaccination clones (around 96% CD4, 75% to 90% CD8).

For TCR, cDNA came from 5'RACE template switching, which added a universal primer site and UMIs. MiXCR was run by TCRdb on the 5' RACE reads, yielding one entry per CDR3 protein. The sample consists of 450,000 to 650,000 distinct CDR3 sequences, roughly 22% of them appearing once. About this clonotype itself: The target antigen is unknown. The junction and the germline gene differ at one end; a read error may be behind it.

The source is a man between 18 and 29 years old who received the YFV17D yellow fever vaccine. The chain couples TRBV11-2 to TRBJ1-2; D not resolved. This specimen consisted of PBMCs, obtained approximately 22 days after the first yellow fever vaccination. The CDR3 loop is CASSLRQADYGYTF. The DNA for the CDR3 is TGCGCCAGCAGCTTGAGGCAGGCCGACTATGGCTACACCTTC.